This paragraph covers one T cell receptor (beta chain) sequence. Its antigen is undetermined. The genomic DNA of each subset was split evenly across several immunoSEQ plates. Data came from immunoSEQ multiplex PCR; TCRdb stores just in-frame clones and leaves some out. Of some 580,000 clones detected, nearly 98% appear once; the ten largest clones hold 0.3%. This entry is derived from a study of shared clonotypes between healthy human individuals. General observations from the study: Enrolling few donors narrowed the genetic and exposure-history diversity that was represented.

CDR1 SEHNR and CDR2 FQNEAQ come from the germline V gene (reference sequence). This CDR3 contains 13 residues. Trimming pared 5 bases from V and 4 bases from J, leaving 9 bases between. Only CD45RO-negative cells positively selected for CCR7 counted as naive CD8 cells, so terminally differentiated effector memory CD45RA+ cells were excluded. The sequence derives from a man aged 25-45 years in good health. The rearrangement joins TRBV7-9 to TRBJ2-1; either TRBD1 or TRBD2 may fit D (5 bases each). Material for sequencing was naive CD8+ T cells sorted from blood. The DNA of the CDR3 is TGTGCCAGCAGCGGGGACCTATACAATGAGCAGTTCTTC. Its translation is CASSGDLYNEQFF. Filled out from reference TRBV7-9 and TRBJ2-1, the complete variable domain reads DTGVSQNPRHKITKRGQNVTFRCDPISEHNRLYWYRQTLGQGPEFLTYFQNEAQLEKSRLLSDRFSAERPKGSFSTLEIQRTEQGDSAMYLCASSGDLYNEQFFGPGTRLTVL.